Presented here are 11 T cell receptor beta chains from one specimen sequenced in a study of T cell changes during pregnancy in multiple sclerosis. Produced via immunoSEQ multiplex PCR; TCRdb's table is partial and in-frame only. The sample shows tens of thousands of clones, more than 75% of them seen only once. The source was CD8+ T cells from peripheral blood mononuclear cells, collected after pregnancy. These receptor sequences come from a female donor in good health, enrolled as a control in a pregnancy study.

This rearrangement joins TRBV5-8 to TRBJ2-7; 8 bases fit TRBD1. The germline CDR1 and CDR2 sequences are SGHTS and YDEGEE. The CDR3 length is 13 residues. In nucleotides, the CDR3 is TGTGCAACGTTCCGGGACAGGAGCTACGAGCAGTACTTC. It yields the protein CATFRDRSYEQYF.

This rearrangement joins TRBV28 to TRBJ1-2; no firm D call. V was shortened by 8 bases and J by 4 bases, with 20 bases between the two germline ends. Germline V lookup: CDR1 MDHEN, CDR2 SYDVKM. The CDR3 totals 15 residues. CDR3 sequence reads: CASSPLGEAFYGYTF. DNA of the CDR3: TGTGCCAGCTCCCCTCTAGGAGAAGCCTTCTATGGCTACACCTTC.

The chain recombines TRBV27 with TRBJ2-1, with 7 positions matching TRBD1. CDR1 is MNHEY, CDR2 SMNVEV, per germline (reference sequence). This CDR3 is 13 amino acids long. Trimming took 9 bases from V and 3 from J; bases not matched to a gene: 5. CDR3 loop: CASAGTDYNEQFF. The DNA of the CDR3 is TGTGCCAGTGCCGGGACAGACTACAATGAGCAGTTCTTC.

Only a few counts were recorded for this clone. This sequence joins TRBV6-4 and TRBJ2-3, with D maybe TRBD2 (5 bases). CDR1 and CDR2 (germline): MRHNA, SNTAGT. The CDR3 loop spans 15 amino acids. V was shortened by 2 bases and J by 6 bases, with 15 bases between the two germline ends. The CDR3 DNA follows: TGTGCCAGCAGTGACGAAGCGGACGGGTCGGATACGCAGTATTTT. Its protein is CASSDEADGSDTQYF.

This chain links TRBV19 with TRBJ1-1; 10 bases fit TRBD1. Germline V gene data show CDR1 as LNHDA and CDR2 as SQIVND (reference sequence). The CDR3 sequence is 17 residues long. Trimming took 1 base from V and 6 from J; bases not matched to a gene: 11. CDR3 nucleotide sequence: TGTGCCAGTAGTATAGCGGCGAGGTTGGACAGGGGGTCTGAAGCTTTCTTT. It translates to CASSIAARLDRGSEAFF.

This chain links TRBV4-1 with TRBJ1-5; 7 bases are a match to TRBD1. The CDR3 consists of 16 residues. From germline, CDR1 is MGHRA and CDR2 YSYEKL. After removal of 0 bases from V and 5 bases from J, the junction contained 7 bases not matched to a gene. The CDR3: CASSQDDRVFHQPQHF. Written as DNA, the CDR3 is TGCGCCAGCAGCCAAGATGACAGGGTGTTTCATCAGCCCCAGCATTTT.

The chain combines TRBV19 with TRBJ2-1; 11 bases are shared with TRBD2. V shed 5 bases, J shed 4 bases, and the junction held 7 bases outside the gene matches. Germline-derived CDR1 and CDR2 are LNHDA and SQIVND (reference sequence). The CDR3 consists of 16 residues. The CDR3 reads CASSYSGGAEYNEQFF. The CDR3 DNA is TGTGCCAGTAGTTATAGCGGGGGGGCTGAATACAATGAGCAGTTCTTC.

This rearrangement joins TRBV4-3 to TRBJ2-3; 7 bases agree with TRBD1. The V gene end was trimmed by 1 base and the J gene end by 2 bases; junction bases not matched to a gene: 9. CDR3 length: 17 residues. CDR1 and CDR2 (germline): LGHNA, YSLEER. The CDR3 loop reads CASSQASSGTVTDTQYF. The CDR3 DNA follows: TGCGCCAGCAGCCAAGCGTCCTCAGGGACAGTCACAGATACGCAGTATTTT.

V and J are TRBV25-1 and TRBJ1-1; TRBD1 is a possible D gene (5 bases). V was cut by 8 bases and J by 6 bases, with 7 bases left in between. The CDR3 has 10 residues. Germline V lookup: CDR1 MGHDK, CDR2 SYGVNS. The DNA of the CDR3 is TGTGCCAGCGTAGGGGCTGAAGCTTTCTTT. Amino acids: CASVGAEAFF.

The rearrangement uses TRBV5-1 and TRBJ2-1; 13 bases match TRBD2. The CDR3 contains 14 residues. J gave up 15 bases and V 4 bases, and 10 bases lay outside the gene matches. Per the germline V gene, CDR1 is SGHRS and CDR2 is YFSETQ. CDR3 loop: CASSDGTSGDNPFF. CDR3 coding DNA: TGCGCCAGCAGCGACGGGACTAGCGGGGACAATCCGTTCTTC. The full variable domain, its missing parts supplied by reference TRBV5-1 and TRBJ2-1, is KAGVTQTPRYLIKTRGQQVTLSCSPISGHRSVSWYQQTPGQGLQFLFEYFSETQRNKGNFPGRFSGRQFSNSRSEMNVSTLELGDSALYLCASSDGTSGDNPFFGPGTRLTVL.

The V gene is TRBV7-8, the J gene TRBJ1-1; D may be TRBD1 (5 bases). V lost 0 bases and J lost 4, with 12 bases in between. Germline values: CDR1 SGHVS, CDR2 FQNEAQ. The CDR3 is made up of 15 amino acids. The CDR3: CASSLARAVGTEAFF. CDR3 nucleotide sequence: TGTGCCAGCAGCTTAGCCAGGGCGGTAGGCACTGAAGCTTTCTTT. The complete variable domain, with remaining parts taken from reference TRBV7-8 and TRBJ1-1, reads GAGVSQSPRYKVAKRGQDVALRCDPISGHVSLFWYQQALGQGPEFLTYFQNEAQLDKSGLPSDRFFAERPEGSVSTLKIQRTQQEDSAVYLCASSLARAVGTEAFFGQGTRLTVV.